The clone carrying this TCR beta chain was picked up a small number of times. Its antigen is currently unknown. The data are from a study of vaccination and CD4 T cells after COVID-19. Whole-study context: Four females and six males made up the convalescents, two of whom were Hispanic. Cells received overlapping spike peptides from SARS-CoV-2, HCoV-NL63, HCoV-OC43 and HCoV-229E as stimulation.

The Oncomine TCR Beta short-read assay sequenced DNA from cultured CD4+ T cells. TCRdb passed the PCR reads through MiXCR, listing each CDR3 protein once. The sample yields around 3,300 distinct CDR3 sequences, 76% seen once. As to treatment: approximately 9-day PBMC culture with coronavirus spike peptide pools or control peptides (ViraFEST assay). In the ViraFEST assay, peptide-pool expansion preceded TCR sequencing of expanded clonotypes. Study observations and caveats: Researchers report that a median approximately 86% of reactive clones in convalescent patients surfaced only post-vaccination.

CDR1 and CDR2 from the germline V gene are SGHAT and FQNNGV. Unmatched junction bases numbered 8, after V lost 5 bases and J lost 3 bases. The CDR3 totals 15 residues. This receptor was obtained from a human donor who had recovered from COVID-19. V usage is TRBV11-2 and J usage is TRBJ2-7; the match to TRBD1 covers 9 bases. Sequenced sample: CD4+ T cells from blood, cultured in vitro. CDR3 nucleotides: TGTGCCAGCAGCACTACCGGGACAGGGCTCTACGAGCAGTACTTC. It specifies CASSTTGTGLYEQYF.